Listed below are T cell receptor beta chains from one sample, sequenced in a study of naive and memory T cell subsets. TCRdb itself ran the UMI-ligation and nested PCR reads through MiXCR, one entry per CDR3 protein. In the table there are 90,000 to 120,000 distinct CDR3 sequences, roughly 14% of which are singletons. Sequenced material: naive CD8+ T cells from blood. Receptors were obtained from a human donor in good health. CDR3s include the opening cysteine and the closing phenylalanine or tryptophan. A D gene is named only where the DNA matches it firmly. Clone size is not always given. Where it is, it says once, few, many or a class for expanded clones.

size,V,J,D,CDR3,DNA
many,TRBV5-8,TRBJ2-3,TRBD2,CASSWLAGEGDTQYF,TGTGCCAGCAGCTGGTTAGCGGGAGAGGGAGATACGCAGTATTTT
many,TRBV27,TRBJ2-3,-,CASSYGSSSDTQYF,TGTGCCAGCAGTTACGGTAGTTCGTCAGATACGCAGTATTTT
many,TRBV19,TRBJ2-3,TRBD1,CASSRDRVEDTQYF,TGTGCCAGTAGTAGGGACAGGGTTGAAGATACGCAGTATTTT
-,TRBV27,TRBJ2-3,TRBD2,CASSLTSAGTDTQYF,TGTGCCAGCAGCCTGACTAGCGCGGGCACAGATACGCAGTATTTT
-,TRBV4-2,TRBJ1-1,-,CASSQDLATEAFF,TGTGCCAGCAGCCAAGACTTAGCCACTGAAGCTTTCTTT
-,TRBV10-2,TRBJ2-7,-,CASTEHLRGIGANYEQYF,TGCGCCAGCACCGAACACCTGAGAGGTATAGGGGCTAATTACGAGCAGTACTTC
few,TRBV6-2/TRBV6-3,TRBJ2-3,-,CASSYVQGADTQYF,TGTGCCAGCAGTTACGTGCAGGGAGCAGATACGCAGTATTTT
many,TRBV4-3,TRBJ1-5,-,CASSQDRWGNQPQHF,TGCGCCAGCAGCCAAGATCGGTGGGGAAATCAGCCCCAGCATTTT
-,TRBV20-1,TRBJ2-7,-,CSARVKEHYEQYF,TGCAGTGCTAGAGTAAAGGAACACTACGAGCAGTACTTC
once,TRBV7-8,TRBJ1-1,TRBD1,CASSLDRVLNTEAFF,TGTGCCAGCAGCCTTGACAGGGTTCTGAACACTGAAGCTTTCTTT
-,TRBV29-1,TRBJ2-2,-,CSVPGATNTGELFF,TGCAGCGTTCCGGGGGCCACGAACACCGGGGAGCTGTTTTTT
few,TRBV15,TRBJ2-1,TRBD1,CATSTGQGSVNEQFF,TGTGCCACCAGCACTGGACAGGGTTCGGTCAATGAGCAGTTCTTC
many,TRBV28,TRBJ1-2,TRBD1,CASSGPDRTFYGYTF,TGTGCCAGCAGTGGGCCGGACAGGACCTTCTATGGCTACACCTTC
few,TRBV28,TRBJ1-5,TRBD1,CASSFTGAAQPQHF,TGTGCCAGCAGTTTCACAGGGGCGGCTCAGCCCCAGCATTTT
few,TRBV7-3,TRBJ2-3,-,CASSPTGLDTDTQYF,TGTGCCAGCAGCCCCACGGGACTTGACACAGATACGCAGTATTTT